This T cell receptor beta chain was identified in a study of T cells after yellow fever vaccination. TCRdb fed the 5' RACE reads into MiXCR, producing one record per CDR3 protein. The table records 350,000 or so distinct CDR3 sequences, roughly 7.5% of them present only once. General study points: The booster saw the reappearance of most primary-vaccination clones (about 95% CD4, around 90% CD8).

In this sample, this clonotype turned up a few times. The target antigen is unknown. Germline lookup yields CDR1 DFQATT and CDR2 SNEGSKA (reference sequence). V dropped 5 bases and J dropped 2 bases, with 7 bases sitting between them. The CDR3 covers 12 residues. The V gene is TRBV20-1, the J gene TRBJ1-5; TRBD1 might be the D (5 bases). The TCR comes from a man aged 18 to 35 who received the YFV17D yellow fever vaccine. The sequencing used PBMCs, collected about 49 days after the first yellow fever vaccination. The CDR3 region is CSAWGGNQPQHF. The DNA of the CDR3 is TGCAGTGCTTGGGGGGGCAATCAGCCCCAGCATTTT.